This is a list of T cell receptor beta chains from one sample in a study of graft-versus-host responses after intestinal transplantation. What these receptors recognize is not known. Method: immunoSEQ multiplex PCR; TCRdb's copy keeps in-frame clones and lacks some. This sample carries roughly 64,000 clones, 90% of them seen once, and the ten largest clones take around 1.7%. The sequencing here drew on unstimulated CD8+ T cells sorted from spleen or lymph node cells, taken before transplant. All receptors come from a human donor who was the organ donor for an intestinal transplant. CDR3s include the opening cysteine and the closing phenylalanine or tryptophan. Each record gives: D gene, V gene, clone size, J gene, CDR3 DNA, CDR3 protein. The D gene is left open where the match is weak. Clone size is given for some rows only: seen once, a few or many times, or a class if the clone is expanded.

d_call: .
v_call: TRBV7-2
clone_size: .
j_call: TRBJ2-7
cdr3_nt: TGTGCCAGCAGCCCCGACTACCGATTCTCCTACGAGCAGTACTTC
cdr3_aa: CASSPDYRFSYEQYF

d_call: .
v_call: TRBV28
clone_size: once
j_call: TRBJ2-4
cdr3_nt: TGTGCCAGCAGTTTGACCCCGGCAGGGTCGTCCAACATTCAGTACTTC
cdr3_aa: CASSLTPAGSSNIQYF

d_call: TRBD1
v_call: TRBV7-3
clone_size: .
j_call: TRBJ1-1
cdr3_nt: TGTGCCAGCAGCTCAACAGGGGGCGCAAGAACTGAAGCTTTCTTT
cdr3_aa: CASSSTGGARTEAFF

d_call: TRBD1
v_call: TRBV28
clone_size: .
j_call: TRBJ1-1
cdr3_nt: TGTGCCAGCAGTCCTCAACAACAGGGGCGAAATACTGAAGCTTTCTTT
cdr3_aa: CASSPQQQGRNTEAFF

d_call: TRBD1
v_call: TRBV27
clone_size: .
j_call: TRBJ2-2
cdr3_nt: TGTGCCAGCAGTTTGACAGGGGGAGGAAGGATAGTCGGGGAGCTGTTTTTT
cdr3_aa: CASSLTGGGRIVGELFF

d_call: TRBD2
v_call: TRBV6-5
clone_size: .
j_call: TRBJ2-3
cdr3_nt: TGTGCCAGCAGTGTGGGTAGCGGGAGTGCAGATACGCAGTATTTT
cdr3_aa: CASSVGSGSADTQYF

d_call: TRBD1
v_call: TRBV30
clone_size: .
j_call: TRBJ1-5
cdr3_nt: TGTGCCTGGAGCCTAGGACAGGGTGATCAGCCCCAGCATTTT
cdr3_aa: CAWSLGQGDQPQHF

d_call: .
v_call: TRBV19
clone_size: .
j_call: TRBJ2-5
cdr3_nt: TGTGCCAGTAGTATCGTCATGGACAGTCCCGTAGAGACCCAGTACTTC
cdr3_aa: CASSIVMDSPVETQYF

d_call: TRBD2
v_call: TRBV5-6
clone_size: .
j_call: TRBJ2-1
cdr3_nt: TGTGCCAGCAGCTTAATAGCGGGAGTATTCAATGAGCAGTTCTTC
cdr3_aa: CASSLIAGVFNEQFF

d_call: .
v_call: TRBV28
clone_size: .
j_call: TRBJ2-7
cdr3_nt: TGTGCCAGCAGTTCCCTAGTAAGTTTTTTGGTATACGAGCAGTACTTC
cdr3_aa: CASSSLVSFLVYEQYF

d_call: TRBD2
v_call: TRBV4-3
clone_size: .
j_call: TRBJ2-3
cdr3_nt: TGCGCCAGCAGCCAAGACGCCTTAGGAGCGGGAGCGAGAGATACGCAGTATTTT
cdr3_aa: CASSQDALGAGARDTQYF

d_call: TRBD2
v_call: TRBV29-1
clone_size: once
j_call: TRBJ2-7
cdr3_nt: TGCAGCGTTGTTCCGACTAGCGGGAGCGTGTCCGGTGAGCAGTACTTC
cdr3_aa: CSVVPTSGSVSGEQYF

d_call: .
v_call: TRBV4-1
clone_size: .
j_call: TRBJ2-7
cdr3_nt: TGCGCCAGCAGCCACTTGGGAGGAACATACGAGCAGTACTTC
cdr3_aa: CASSHLGGTYEQYF

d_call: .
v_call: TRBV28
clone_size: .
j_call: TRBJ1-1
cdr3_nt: TGTGCCAGCACCTTGCGGGAGAACACTGAAGCTTTCTTT
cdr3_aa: CASTLRENTEAFF

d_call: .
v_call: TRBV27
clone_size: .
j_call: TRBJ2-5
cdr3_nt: TGTGCCAGCAGTTTATCGAGTCCTTGGGACTCGCAAGAGACCCAGTACTTC
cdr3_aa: CASSLSSPWDSQETQYF

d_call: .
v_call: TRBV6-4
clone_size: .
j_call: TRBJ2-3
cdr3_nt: TGTGCCAGCAGCCAATCCGGGGGAGCAGATACGCAGTATTTT
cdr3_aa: CASSQSGGADTQYF

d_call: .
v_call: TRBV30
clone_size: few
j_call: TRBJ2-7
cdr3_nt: TGTGCCTGGACCGTTGGGAGTGAGCAGTACTTC
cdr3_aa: CAWTVGSEQYF

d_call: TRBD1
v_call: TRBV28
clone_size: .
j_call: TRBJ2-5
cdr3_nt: TGTGCCAGCAGTAAAAACAGGGGGTCGGGTGAGACCCAGTACTTC
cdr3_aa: CASSKNRGSGETQYF

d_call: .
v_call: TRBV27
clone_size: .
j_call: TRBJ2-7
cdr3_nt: TGTGCCAGCAGTTTGTCATTCAGGGTCGAGCAGTACTTC
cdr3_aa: CASSLSFRVEQYF

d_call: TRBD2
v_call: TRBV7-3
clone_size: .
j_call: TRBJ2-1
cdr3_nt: TGTGCCAGCAGCCCGGGGACTAGCGGGAGCGTCGATGAGCAGTTCTTC
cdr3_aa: CASSPGTSGSVDEQFF

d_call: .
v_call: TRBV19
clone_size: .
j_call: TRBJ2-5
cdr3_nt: TGTGCCAGTAGTATGTATAGCGTGGCGACCCAGTACTTC
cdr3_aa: CASSMYSVATQYF

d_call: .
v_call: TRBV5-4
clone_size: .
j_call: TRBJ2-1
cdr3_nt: TGTGCCAGCAGCTTCCGAGCGTCCTACAATGAGCAGTTCTTC
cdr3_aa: CASSFRASYNEQFF

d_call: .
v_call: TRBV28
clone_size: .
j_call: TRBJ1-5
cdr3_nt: TGTGCCAGCAGTTCAGACAGACACAATCAGCCCCAGCATTTT
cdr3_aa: CASSSDRHNQPQHF

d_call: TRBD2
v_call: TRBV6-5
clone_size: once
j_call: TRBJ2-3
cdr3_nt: TGTGCCACCGTGGGACTAGCGGGGGGCACAGATACGCAGTATTTT
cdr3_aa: CATVGLAGGTDTQYF

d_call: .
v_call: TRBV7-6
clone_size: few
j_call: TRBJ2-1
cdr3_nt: TGTGCCAGCAGCCCCTATTGGTCAGGGCTAGGACACAATGAGCAGTTCTTC
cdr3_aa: CASSPYWSGLGHNEQFF

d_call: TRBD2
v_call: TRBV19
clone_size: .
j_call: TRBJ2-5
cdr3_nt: TGTGCCAGTAGTCGGAAGACTAGCGGGAGTCCCCACAGGGGGACCCAGTACTTC
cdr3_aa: CASSRKTSGSPHRGTQYF

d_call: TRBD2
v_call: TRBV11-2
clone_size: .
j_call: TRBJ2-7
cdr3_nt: TGTGCCAGCAGCTTACGGGGAGCGGGAGTCGCCTACGAGCAGTACTTC
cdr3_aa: CASSLRGAGVAYEQYF

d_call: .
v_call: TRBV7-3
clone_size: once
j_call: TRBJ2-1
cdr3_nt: TGTGCCAGCAGCTGGGGAGGGGGGACCAATGAGCAGTTCTTC
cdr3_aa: CASSWGGGTNEQFF

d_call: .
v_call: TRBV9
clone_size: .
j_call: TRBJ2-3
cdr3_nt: TGTGCCAGCAGCACGAGGGCAGTCCGCACAGATACGCAGTATTTT
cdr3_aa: CASSTRAVRTDTQYF

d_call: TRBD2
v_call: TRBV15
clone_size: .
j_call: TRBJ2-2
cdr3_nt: TGTGCCACCAGCGAGGGACTAGAGGACACCGGGGAGCTGTTTTTT
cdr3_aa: CATSEGLEDTGELFF

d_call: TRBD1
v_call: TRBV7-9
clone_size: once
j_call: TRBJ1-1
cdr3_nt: TGTGCCAGCAGCTTAGGGACAGGGAGGGAAGCTTTCTTT
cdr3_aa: CASSLGTGREAFF

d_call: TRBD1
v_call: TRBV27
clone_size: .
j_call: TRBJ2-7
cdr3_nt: TGTGCCAGCAGTCCCAGCCGACAGGGGTCCTACGAGCAGTACTTC
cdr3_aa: CASSPSRQGSYEQYF

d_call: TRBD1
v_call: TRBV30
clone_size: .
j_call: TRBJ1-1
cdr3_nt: TGTGCCTGGAGCAGAGACAGGGGGGTTGGTGGAGCTTTCTTT
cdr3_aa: CAWSRDRGVGGAFF

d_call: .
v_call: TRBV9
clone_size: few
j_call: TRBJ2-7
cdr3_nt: TGTGCCAGCAGCTTTATCCCCTACGAGCAGTACTTC
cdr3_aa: CASSFIPYEQYF

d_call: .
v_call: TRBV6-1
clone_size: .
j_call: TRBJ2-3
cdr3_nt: TGTGCCAGCAGTGAAGTGACTAGTCCACCATTGGATACGCAGTATTTT
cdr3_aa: CASSEVTSPPLDTQYF

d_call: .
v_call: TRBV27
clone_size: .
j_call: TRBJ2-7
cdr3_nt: TGTGCCAGCAGCACCACAGGTGGGGAGCAGTACTTC
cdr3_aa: CASSTTGGEQYF

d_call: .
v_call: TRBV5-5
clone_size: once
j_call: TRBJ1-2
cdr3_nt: TGTGCCAGCAGCTGGGCAGGGCCTGCTAACTATGGCTACACCTTC
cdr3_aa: CASSWAGPANYGYTF

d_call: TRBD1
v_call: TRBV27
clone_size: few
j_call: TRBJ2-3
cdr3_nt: TGTGCCAGCAGTTTACACGGGACAGGCACAGATACGCAGTATTTT
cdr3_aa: CASSLHGTGTDTQYF

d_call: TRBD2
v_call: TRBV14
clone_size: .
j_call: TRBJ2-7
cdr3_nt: TGTGCCAGCAGCCATGCGGGAGATTGGTACGAGCAGTACTTC
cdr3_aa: CASSHAGDWYEQYF

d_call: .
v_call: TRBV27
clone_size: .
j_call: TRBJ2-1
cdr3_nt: TGTGCCAGCAGCTCTACAGGAAGACCTAGTCCCTACAATGAGCAGTTCTTC
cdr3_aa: CASSSTGRPSPYNEQFF

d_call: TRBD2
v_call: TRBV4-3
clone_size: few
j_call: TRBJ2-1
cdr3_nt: TGCGCCAGCAGCCAAGGAGGGACTAGTAATGAGCAGTTCTTC
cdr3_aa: CASSQGGTSNEQFF

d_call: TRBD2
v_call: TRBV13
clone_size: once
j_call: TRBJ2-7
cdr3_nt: TGTGCCAGCAGCTCCGGGACTAGCGGTACCTACGAGCAGTACTTC
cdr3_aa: CASSSGTSGTYEQYF

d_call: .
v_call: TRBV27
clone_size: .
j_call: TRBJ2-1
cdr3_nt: TGTGCCAGCAGTTCAATAAGCGGCTTTTACTCCAGCTCCTACAATGAGCAGTTCTTC
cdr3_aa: CASSSISGFYSSSYNEQFF

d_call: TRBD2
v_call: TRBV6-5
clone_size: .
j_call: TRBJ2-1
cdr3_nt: TGTGCCAGCAGTTACATTCCGGGAGGCAATGAGCAGTTCTTC
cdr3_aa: CASSYIPGGNEQFF

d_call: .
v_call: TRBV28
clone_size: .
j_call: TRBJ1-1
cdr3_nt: TGTGCCAGCAGTTTTTTTTCGGGGTACGACACTGAAGCTTTCTTT
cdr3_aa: CASSFFSGYDTEAFF

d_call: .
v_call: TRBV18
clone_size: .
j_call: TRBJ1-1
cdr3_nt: TGTGCCAGCTCTCCCTCCCGCAGGGATGTCCATGGGAACACTGAAGCTTTCTTT
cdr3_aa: CASSPSRRDVHGNTEAFF

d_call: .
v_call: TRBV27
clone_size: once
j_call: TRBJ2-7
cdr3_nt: TGTGCCAGCAGTTTATCGGACAGCTACGAGCAGTACTTC
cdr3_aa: CASSLSDSYEQYF

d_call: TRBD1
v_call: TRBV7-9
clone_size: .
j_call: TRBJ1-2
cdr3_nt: TGTGCCAGCAGACAAGGACAGGTCTATGGCTACACCTTC
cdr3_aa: CASRQGQVYGYTF

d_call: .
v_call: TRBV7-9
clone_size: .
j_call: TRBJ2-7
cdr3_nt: TGTGCCAGCAGCTTAGGACAGGACCCCTGGGAGCAGTACTTC
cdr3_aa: CASSLGQDPWEQYF

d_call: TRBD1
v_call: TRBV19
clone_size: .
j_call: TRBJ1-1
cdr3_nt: TGTGCCAGTAGTTGGACAGGGAGGGACAACACTGAAGCTTTCTTT
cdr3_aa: CASSWTGRDNTEAFF

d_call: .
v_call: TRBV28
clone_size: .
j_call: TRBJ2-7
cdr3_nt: TGTGCCAGCAGTAATCGCTGGGGCTCTTCCTACGAGCAGTACTTC
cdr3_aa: CASSNRWGSSYEQYF

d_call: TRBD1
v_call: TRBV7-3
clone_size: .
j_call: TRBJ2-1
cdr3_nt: TGTGCCAGCAGCTCACCACCGGGACAGGGGGTGGATGAGCAGTTCTTC
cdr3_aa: CASSSPPGQGVDEQFF

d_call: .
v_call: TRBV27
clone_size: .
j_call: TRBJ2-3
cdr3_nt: TGTGCCAGCAGTTTATCAGAACTAGTCCCTAGCACAGATACGCAGTATTTT
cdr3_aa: CASSLSELVPSTDTQYF

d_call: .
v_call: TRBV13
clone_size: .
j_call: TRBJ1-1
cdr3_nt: TGTGCCAGCAGCTTAGGGGGGGGTCGTATGTACACTGAAGCTTTCTTT
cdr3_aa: CASSLGGGRMYTEAFF

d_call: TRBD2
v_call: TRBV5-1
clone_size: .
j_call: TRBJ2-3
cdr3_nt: TGCGCCAGCAGCTTGGTAATAGCCCGGGAGGTGTCTACTAGCACAGATACGCAGTATTTT
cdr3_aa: CASSLVIAREVSTSTDTQYF

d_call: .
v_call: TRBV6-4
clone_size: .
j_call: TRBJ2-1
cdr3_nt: TGTGCCAGCAGTGTCAACAATGAGCAGTTCTTC
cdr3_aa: CASSVNNEQFF

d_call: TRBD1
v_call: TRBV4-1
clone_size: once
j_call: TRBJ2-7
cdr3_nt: TGCGCCAGCAGCCGCACACAGGGGACAAGGTACGAGCAGTACTTC
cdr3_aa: CASSRTQGTRYEQYF

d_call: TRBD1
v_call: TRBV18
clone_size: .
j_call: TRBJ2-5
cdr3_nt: TGTGCCAGCTCACCACCCCCGGGACAGGGCTCGGGGACCCAGTACTTC
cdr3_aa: CASSPPPGQGSGTQYF

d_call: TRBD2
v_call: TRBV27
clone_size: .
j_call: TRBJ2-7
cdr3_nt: TGTGCCAGCAGTTTAGCGGGAGGCCACTACGAGCAGTACTTC
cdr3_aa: CASSLAGGHYEQYF